The source of this TCR beta chain is a study of T cell responses to AZD1222 COVID-19 vaccine. Turning to the study itself: Second-dose timings of about 4 or about 12 weeks were pooled. Study-level results: The donor group comprised mostly white British people and more females; the analysis possibly underestimated clonal diversity. Repertoire sampling happened only post peak T cell response. Nearly half of spike-specific TCRs reportedly target unmutated variant regions.

TCRdb's table, derived via immunoSEQ multiplex PCR, lists solely in-frame clones and lacks some. The sample carries about 110,000 clones, around 83% recorded once. V was trimmed by 4 bases and J by 10 bases, leaving 8 bases between them. CDR3 length: 11 amino acids. The germline V gene encodes CDR1 SNHLY and CDR2 FYNNEI. With respect to this clone: What it binds is not known.

This sequence was found in an adult in good health. This chain links TRBV2 with TRBJ2-1, with a possible D match to TRBD2 (6 bases). Sequencing used peripheral blood, obtained on day 0 of AZD1222 vaccination. The CDR3 loop is CASSVLAEQFF. The DNA of the CDR3 is TGTGCCAGCAGTGTTCTAGCGGAGCAGTTCTTC.